This T cell receptor beta chain was sequenced in a study of control samples from healthy donors and cancer patients. TCRdb's copy holds only in-frame clones and misses some; the assay was immunoSEQ multiplex PCR. The sample comprises about 140,000 clones, more than 90% of which are singletons, and approximately 10% rests with the top ten. CDR3 size: 16 residues. V was pared by 0 bases and J by 4 bases, with 15 bases between. Germline V lookup: CDR1 SGHDN, CDR2 FVKESK. The clonotype comes from a man in his thirties or forties in good health. This chain uses TRBV14 with TRBJ1-1; D may be TRBD1 (5 bases). The sequenced material came from blood. CDR3: CASSQEVTVLGTEAFF. DNA for the CDR3: TGTGCCAGCAGCCAAGAGGTGACAGTCCTTGGCACTGAAGCTTTCTTT.